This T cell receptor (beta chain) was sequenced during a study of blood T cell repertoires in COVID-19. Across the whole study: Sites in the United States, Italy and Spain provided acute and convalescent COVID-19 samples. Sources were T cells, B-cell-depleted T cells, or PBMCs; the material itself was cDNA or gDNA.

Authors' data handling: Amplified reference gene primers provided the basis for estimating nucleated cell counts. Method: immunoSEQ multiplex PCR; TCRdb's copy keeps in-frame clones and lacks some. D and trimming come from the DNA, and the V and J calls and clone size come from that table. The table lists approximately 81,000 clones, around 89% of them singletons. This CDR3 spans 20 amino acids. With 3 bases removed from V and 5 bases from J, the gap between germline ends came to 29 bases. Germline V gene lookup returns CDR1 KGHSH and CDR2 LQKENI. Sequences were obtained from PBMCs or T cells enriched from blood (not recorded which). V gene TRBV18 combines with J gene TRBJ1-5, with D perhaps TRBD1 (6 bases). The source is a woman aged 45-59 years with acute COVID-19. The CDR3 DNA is TGTGCCAGCTCACCCGGGGCGTCGACAGGCCCGGAGGTCAATGATCAGCCCCAGCATTTT. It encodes CASSPGASTGPEVNDQPQHF.